Shown below are 5 T cell receptor beta chains from a single sample sequenced in a study of beta chain features in type 1 diabetes. Of the isolated RNA, all was reverse transcribed, and so the sequenced material was expressed TCRB transcripts. Sequenced by immunoSEQ multiplex PCR; TCRdb stores in-frame clones only, minus some. The data contain 390,000 or so clones, about 14% of them seen just once; the ten biggest clones take up approximately 0.038%. The sequenced material came from naive CD4+ T cells from blood. These receptors came from a man younger than 40 in good health.

This chain connects TRBV7-2 to TRBJ1-2; 7 positions match TRBD1. The CDR3 contains 16 residues. Per the germline V gene, CDR1 is SGHTA and CDR2 is FQGNSA. The trim removed 5 bases at V and 5 bases at J, leaving 14 bases unmatched. In DNA form, the CDR3 reads TGTGCCAGCAGCCCTCAGGCAGGGGGATCGCCTTATGGCTACACCTTC. Protein: CASSPQAGGSPYGYTF.

In its sample, this clone was seen a few times. The chain employs TRBV30 and TRBJ1-2; perhaps TRBD1 as D (5 bases). The CDR3 contains 14 residues. V was pared by 4 bases and J by 3 bases, with 15 bases between. From germline, CDR1 is GTSNPN and CDR2 SVGIG (reference sequence). For the CDR3, the DNA is TGTGCCTGGATCTTGGGACGGCGAGACTATGGCTACACCTTC. This translates into CAWILGRRDYGYTF.

This clone was counted only a few times. The rearrangement links TRBV19 to TRBJ1-5; D possibly corresponds to TRBD1 (5 bases). CDR1 and CDR2 from the germline V gene are LNHDA and SQIVND (reference sequence). The CDR3 totals 14 residues. The germline V and J ends were trimmed by 3 bases and 5 bases, with 11 bases remaining between them. CDR3 bases: TGTGCCAGTAGTATCTTGGACACCGATCAGCCCCAGCATTTT. Translating gives CASSILDTDQPQHF.

In this sample, this clone turned up a few times. The chain carries TRBV20-1 and TRBJ2-7; D ambiguous. The CDR3 totals 11 residues. With 3 bases removed from V and 3 bases from J, the gap between germline ends came to 6 bases. Germline CDR1 and CDR2: DFQATT and SNEGSKA (reference sequence). CDR3 loop: CSARHGYEQYV. CDR3 DNA: TGCAGTGCTAGGCACGGCTACGAGCAGTACGTC.

This clone was picked up a small number of times. This chain joins TRBV29-1 and TRBJ2-5; 7 bases map to TRBD1. The better agreement between TRBJ2-7 and the DNA end casts doubt on the J call. Germline V gives CDR1 SQVTM, CDR2 ANQGSEA. The CDR3 is 12 amino acids. The CDR3 sequence is CSVRQGAYEQYF. CDR3 DNA sequence: TGCAGCGTCAGACAGGGAGCCTACGAGCAGTACTTC.